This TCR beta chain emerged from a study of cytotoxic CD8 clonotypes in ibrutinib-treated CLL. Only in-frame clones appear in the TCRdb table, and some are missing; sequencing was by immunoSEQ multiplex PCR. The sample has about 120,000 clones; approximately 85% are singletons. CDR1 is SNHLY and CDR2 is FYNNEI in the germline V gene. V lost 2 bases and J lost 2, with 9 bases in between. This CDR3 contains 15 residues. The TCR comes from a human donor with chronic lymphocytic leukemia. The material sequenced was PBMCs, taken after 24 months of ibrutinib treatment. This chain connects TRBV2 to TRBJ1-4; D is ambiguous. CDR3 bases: TGTGCCAGCAGTGAAAGCGGGGTGACTAATGAAAAACTGTTTTTT. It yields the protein CASSESGVTNEKLFF.